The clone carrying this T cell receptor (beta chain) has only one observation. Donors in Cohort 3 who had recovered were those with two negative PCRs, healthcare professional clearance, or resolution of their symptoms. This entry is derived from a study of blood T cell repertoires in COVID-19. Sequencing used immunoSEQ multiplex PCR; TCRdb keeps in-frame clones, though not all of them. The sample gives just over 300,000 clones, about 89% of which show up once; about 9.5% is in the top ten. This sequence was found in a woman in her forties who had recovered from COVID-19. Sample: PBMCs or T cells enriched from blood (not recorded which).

The CDR3 nucleotides are TGTGCCAGCAGTTTGTGGGACAGGGAGGTCGGGGAGCTGTTTTTT. Translating it yields CASSLWDREVGELFF. The J gene is TRBJ2-2, the V gene TRBV28; 9 positions agree with TRBD1. Germline loops: CDR1 MDHEN, CDR2 SYDVKM. The V gene end was trimmed by 3 bases and the J gene end by 7 bases; junction bases not matched to a gene: 6. The CDR3 length is 15 residues. Full variable domain (remainder filled in from reference TRBV28 and TRBJ2-2): DVKVTQSSRYLVKRTGEKVFLECVQDMDHENMFWYRQDPGLGLRLIYFSYDVKMKEKGDIPEGYSVSREKKERFSLILESASTNQTSMYLCASSLWDREVGELFFGEGSRLTVL.